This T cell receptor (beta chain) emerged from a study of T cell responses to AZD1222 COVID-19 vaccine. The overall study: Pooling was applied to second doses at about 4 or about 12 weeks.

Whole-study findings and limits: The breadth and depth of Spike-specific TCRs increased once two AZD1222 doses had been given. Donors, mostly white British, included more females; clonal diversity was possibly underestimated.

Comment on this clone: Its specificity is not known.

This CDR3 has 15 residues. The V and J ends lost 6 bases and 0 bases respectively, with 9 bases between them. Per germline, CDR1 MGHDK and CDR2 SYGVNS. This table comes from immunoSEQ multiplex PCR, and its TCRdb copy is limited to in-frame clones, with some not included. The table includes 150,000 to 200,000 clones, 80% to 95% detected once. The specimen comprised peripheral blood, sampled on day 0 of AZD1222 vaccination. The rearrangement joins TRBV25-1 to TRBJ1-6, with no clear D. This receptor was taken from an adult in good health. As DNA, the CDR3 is TGTGCCAGCAGATCGAAGAGCTCCTATAATTCACCCCTCCACTTT. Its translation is CASRSKSSYNSPLHF.